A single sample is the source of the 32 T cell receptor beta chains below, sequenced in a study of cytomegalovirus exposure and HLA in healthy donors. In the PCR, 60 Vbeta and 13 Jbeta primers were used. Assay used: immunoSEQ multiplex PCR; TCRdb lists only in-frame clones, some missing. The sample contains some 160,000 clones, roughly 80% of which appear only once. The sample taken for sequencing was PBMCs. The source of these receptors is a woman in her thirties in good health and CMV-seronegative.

The CDR3 nucleotides are TGTGCCAGCAGCTCTCTAGCGGGGGTTTACAATGAGCAGTTCTTC. Residues: CASSSLAGVYNEQFF. The rearrangement links TRBV7-3 to TRBJ2-1, with 10 bases matching TRBD2. The CDR3 covers 15 residues. The germline V gene encodes CDR1 SGHTA and CDR2 FQGTGA. The V and J ends lost 4 bases and 4 bases, in that order; junction bases with no gene match: 4. The full variable domain, its missing parts supplied by reference TRBV7-3 and TRBJ2-1, is GAGVSQTPSNKVTEKGKYVELRCDPISGHTALYWYRQSLGQGPEFLIYFQGTGAADDSGLPNDRFFAVRPEGSVSTLKIQRTERGDSAVYLCASSSLAGVYNEQFFGPGTRLTVL.

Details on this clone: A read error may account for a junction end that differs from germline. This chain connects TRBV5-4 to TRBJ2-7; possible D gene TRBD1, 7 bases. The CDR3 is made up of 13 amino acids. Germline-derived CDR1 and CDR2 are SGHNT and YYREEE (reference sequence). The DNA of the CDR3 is TGTGCCAGCAGCCCCGGACAGGACTACGGGCAGTACTTC. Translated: CASSPGQDYGQYF. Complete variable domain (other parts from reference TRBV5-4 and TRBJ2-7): ETGVTQSPTHLIKTRGQQVTLRCSSQSGHNTVSWYQQALGQGPQFIFQYYREEENGRGNFPPRFSGLQFPNYSSELNVNALELDDSALYLCASSPGQDYGQYFGPGTRLTVT.

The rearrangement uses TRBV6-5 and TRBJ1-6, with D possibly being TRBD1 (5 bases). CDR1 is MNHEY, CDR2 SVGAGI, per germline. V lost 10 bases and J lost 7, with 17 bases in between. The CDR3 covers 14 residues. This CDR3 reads CAIRAGVKNSPLHF. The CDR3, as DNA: TGTGCCATCCGGGCGGGGGTTAAGAATTCACCCCTCCACTTT.

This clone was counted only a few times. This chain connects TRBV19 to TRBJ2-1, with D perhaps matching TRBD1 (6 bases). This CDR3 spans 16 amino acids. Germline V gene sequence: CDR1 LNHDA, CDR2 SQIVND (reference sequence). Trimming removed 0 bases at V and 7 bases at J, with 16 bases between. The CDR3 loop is CASSIDVTQGNNEQFF. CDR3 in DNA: TGTGCCAGTAGTATAGATGTTACCCAGGGGAATAATGAGCAGTTCTTC.

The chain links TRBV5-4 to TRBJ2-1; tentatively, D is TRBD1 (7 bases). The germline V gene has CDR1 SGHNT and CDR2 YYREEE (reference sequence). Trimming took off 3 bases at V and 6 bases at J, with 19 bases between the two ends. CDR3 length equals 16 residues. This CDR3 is CASSSQRQGGGNEQFF. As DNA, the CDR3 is TGTGCCAGCAGCTCGCAAAGACAGGGAGGTGGCAATGAGCAGTTCTTC.

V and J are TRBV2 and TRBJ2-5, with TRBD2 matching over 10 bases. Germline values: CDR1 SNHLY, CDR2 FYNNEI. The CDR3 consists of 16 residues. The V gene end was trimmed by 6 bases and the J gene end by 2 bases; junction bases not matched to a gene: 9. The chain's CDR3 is CASSHTSGARQETQYF. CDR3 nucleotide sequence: TGTGCCAGCAGCCACACTAGCGGGGCCCGACAAGAGACCCAGTACTTC.

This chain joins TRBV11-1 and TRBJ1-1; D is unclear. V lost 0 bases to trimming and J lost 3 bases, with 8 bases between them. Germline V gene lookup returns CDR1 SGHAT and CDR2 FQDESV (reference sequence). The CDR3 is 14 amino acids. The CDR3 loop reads CASSLALTDTEAFF. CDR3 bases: TGTGCCAGCAGCTTAGCGTTAACAGACACTGAAGCTTTCTTT. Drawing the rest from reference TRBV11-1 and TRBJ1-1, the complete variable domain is EAEVAQSPRYKITEKSQAVAFWCDPISGHATLYWYRQILGQGPELLVQFQDESVVDDSQLPKDRFSAERLKGVDSTLKIQPAELGDSAMYLCASSLALTDTEAFFGQGTRLTVV.

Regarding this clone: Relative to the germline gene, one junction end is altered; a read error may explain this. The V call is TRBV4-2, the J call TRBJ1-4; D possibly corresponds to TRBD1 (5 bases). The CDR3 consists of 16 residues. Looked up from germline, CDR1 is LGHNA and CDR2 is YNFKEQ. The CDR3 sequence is CASSQTAGYTSEELFF. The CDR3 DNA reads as TGTGCCAGCAGCCAGACGGCAGGGTACACCAGTGAAGAACTGTTTTTT.

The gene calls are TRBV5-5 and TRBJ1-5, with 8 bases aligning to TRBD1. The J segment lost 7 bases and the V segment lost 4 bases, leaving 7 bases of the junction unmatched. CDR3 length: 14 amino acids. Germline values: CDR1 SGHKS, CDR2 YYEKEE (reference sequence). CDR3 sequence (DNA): TGTGCCAGCAGCAGACAGGGGATTGGGCAGCCCCAGCATTTT. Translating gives CASSRQGIGQPQHF.

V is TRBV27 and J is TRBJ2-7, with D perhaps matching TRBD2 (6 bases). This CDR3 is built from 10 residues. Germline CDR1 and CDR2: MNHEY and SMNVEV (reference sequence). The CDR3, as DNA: TGTCCCGGAGGGGCGTACGAGCAGTACTTC. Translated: CPGGAYEQYF.

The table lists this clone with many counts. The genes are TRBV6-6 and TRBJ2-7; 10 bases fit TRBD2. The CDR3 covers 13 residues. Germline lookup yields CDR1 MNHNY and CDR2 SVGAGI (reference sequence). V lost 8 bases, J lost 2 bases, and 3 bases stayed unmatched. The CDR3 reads CASRLAGAYEQYF. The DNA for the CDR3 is TGTGCCAGCCGCCTAGCGGGGGCCTACGAGCAGTACTTC.

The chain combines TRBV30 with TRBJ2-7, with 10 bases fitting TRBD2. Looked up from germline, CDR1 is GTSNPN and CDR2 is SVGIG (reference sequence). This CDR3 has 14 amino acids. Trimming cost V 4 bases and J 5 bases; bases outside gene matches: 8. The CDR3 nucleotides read TGTGCCTGGAACCAGCGGGGGGGCCGGAACGAGCAGTACTTC. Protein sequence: CAWNQRGGRNEQYF.

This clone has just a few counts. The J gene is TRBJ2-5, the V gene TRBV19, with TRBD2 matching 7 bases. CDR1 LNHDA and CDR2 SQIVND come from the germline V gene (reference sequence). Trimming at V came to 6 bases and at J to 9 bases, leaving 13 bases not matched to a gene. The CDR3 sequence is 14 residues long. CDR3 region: CASRLLAARGAQYF. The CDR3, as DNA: TGTGCCAGTAGGCTTCTAGCGGCAAGAGGGGCCCAGTACTTC.

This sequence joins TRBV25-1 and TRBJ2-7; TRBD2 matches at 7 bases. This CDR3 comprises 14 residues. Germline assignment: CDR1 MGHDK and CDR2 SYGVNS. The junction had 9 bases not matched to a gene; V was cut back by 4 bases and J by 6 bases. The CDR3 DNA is TGTGCCAGCAGTGGACGCGGGGGAACTGGCGAGCAGTACTTC. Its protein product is CASSGRGGTGEQYF.

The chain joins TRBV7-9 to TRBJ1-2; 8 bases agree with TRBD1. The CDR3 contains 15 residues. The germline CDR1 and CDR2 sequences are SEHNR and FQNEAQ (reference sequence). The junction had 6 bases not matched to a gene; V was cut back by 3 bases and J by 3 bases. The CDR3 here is CASSLTGDAYYGYTF. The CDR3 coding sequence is TGTGCCAGCAGCTTGACAGGGGACGCATACTATGGCTACACCTTC.

The CDR3: CASSLFTEAFF. The CDR3 DNA is TGTGCCAGCAGCCTGTTCACTGAAGCTTTCTTT. V is TRBV6-6 and J is TRBJ1-1; D is unclear. Germline V gene data show CDR1 as MNHNY and CDR2 as SVGAGI (reference sequence). The V gene lost 6 bases and the J gene lost 4 bases, with 6 bases spanning the gap. The CDR3 spans 11 residues.

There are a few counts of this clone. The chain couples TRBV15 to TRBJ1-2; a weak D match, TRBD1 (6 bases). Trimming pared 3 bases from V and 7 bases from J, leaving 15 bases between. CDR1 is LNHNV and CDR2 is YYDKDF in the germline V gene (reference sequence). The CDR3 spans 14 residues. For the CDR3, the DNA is TGTGCCACCAGCAGGTCAGGGGCCCACCGTGGCTACACCTTC. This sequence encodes CATSRSGAHRGYTF.

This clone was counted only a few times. The CDR3 is CASSRGQGGGTQYF. The DNA of the CDR3 is TGTGCCAGCAGCCGTGGACAGGGTGGGGGTACGCAGTATTTT. The chain joins TRBV6-5 to TRBJ2-3; the match to TRBD1 covers 8 bases. Germline loops: CDR1 MNHEY, CDR2 SVGAGI. The trim removed 6 bases at V and 8 bases at J, leaving 10 bases unmatched. The length of the CDR3 is 14 residues.

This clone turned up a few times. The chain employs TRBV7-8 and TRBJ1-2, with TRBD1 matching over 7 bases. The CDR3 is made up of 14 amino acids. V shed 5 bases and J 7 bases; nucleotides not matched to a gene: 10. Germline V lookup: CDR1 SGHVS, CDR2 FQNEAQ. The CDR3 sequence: CASSRPGQGGGYTF. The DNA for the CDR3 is TGTGCCAGCAGCCGTCCTGGGCAGGGGGGTGGCTACACCTTC. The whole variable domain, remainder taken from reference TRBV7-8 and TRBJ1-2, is GAGVSQSPRYKVAKRGQDVALRCDPISGHVSLFWYQQALGQGPEFLTYFQNEAQLDKSGLPSDRFFAERPEGSVSTLKIQRTQQEDSAVYLCASSRPGQGGGYTFGSGTRLTVV.

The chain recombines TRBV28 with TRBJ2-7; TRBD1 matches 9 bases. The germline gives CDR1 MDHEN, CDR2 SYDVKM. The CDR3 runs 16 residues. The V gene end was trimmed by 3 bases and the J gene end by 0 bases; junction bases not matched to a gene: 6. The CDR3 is CASSFSPGQGSYEQYF. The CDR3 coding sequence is TGTGCCAGCAGTTTCTCCCCGGGACAGGGCTCCTACGAGCAGTACTTC.

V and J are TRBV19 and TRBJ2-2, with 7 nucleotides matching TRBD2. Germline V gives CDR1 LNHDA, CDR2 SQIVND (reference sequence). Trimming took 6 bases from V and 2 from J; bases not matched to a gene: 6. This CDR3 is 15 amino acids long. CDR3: CASSQAGLNTGELFF. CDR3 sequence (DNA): TGTGCCAGTAGCCAAGCGGGACTTAACACCGGGGAGCTGTTTTTT.

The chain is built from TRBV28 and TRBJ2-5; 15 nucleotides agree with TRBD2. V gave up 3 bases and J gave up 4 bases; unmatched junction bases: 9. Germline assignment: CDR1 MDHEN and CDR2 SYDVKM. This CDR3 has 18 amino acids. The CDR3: CASSFRKGLAGGGETQYF. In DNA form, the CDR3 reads TGTGCCAGCAGTTTCCGTAAGGGACTAGCGGGGGGAGGAGAGACCCAGTACTTC.

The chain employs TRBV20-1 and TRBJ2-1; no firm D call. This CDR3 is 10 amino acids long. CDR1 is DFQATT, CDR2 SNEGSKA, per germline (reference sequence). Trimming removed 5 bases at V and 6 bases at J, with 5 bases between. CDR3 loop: CSALGNEQFF. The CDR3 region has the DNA TGCAGTGCTCTAGGCAATGAGCAGTTCTTC.

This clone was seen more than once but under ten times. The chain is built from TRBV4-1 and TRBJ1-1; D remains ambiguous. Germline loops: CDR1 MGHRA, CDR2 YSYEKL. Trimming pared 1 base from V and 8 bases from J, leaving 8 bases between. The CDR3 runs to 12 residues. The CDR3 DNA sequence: TGCGCCAGCAGCCAAGTATCGGGAGAAGCTTTCTTT. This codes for CASSQVSGEAFF.

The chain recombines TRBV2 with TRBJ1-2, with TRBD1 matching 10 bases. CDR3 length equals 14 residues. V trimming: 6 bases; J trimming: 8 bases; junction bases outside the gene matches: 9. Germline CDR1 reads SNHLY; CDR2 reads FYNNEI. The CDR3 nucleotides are TGTGCCAGCAGGGAAAGACAGGGGGCTCGCGGCTACACCTTC. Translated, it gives CASRERQGARGYTF.

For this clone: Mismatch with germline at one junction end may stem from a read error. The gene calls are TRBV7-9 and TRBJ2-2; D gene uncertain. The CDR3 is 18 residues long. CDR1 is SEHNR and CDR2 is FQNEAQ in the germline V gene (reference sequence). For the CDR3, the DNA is TGTTCCAGCAGCTCCCCCCCCGCCAGGAATAGTCGCGACGGGGAGCTGTTTTTT. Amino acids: CSSSSPPARNSRDGELFF.

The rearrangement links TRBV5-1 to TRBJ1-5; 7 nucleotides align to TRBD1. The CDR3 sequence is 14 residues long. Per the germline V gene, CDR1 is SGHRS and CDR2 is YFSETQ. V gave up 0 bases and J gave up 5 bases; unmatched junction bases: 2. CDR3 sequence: CASSLEGGDQPQHF. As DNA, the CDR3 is TGCGCCAGCAGCTTGGAAGGGGGCGATCAGCCCCAGCATTTT.

The CDR3 protein is CASRKRLEGAGRQHF. The CDR3 DNA reads TGCGCCAGCAGGAAAAGGCTCGAGGGGGCAGGCAGACAACATTTT. V usage is TRBV4-1 and J usage is TRBJ1-5, with TRBD1 identical over 7 bases. V was pared by 6 bases and J by 16 bases, with 21 bases of the junction left unmatched. Germline loops: CDR1 MGHRA, CDR2 YSYEKL. This CDR3 has 15 residues.

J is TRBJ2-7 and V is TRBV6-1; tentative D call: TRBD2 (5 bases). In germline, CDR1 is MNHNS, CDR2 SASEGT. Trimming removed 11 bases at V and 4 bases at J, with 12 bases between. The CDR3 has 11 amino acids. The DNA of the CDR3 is TGTGCCTCGGGGTACCGGTACGAGCAGTACTTC. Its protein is CASGYRYEQYF.

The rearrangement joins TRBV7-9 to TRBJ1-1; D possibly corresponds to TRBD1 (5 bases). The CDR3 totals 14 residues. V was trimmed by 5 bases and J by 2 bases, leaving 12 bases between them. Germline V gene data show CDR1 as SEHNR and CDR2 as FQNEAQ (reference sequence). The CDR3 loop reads CASSPVQDNTEAFF. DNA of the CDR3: TGTGCCAGCAGCCCCGTACAGGATAACACTGAAGCTTTCTTT.

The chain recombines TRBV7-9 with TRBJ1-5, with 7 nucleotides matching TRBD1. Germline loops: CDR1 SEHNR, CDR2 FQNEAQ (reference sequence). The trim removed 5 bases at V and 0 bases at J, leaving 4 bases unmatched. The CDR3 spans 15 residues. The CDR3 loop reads CASSQGQLSNQPQHF. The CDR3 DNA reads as TGTGCCAGCAGCCAGGGACAGCTTAGCAATCAGCCCCAGCATTTT. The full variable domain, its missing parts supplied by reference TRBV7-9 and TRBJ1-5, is DTGVSQNPRHKITKRGQNVTFRCDPISEHNRLYWYRQTLGQGPEFLTYFQNEAQLEKSRLLSDRFSAERPKGSFSTLEIQRTEQGDSAMYLCASSQGQLSNQPQHFGDGTRLSIL.

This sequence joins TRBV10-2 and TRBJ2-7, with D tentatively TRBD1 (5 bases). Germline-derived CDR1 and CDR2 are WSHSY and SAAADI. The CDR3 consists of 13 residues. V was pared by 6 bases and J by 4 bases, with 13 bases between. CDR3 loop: CASSRDEGYEQYF. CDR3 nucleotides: TGCGCCAGCAGCAGGGATGAAGGTTACGAGCAGTACTTC.